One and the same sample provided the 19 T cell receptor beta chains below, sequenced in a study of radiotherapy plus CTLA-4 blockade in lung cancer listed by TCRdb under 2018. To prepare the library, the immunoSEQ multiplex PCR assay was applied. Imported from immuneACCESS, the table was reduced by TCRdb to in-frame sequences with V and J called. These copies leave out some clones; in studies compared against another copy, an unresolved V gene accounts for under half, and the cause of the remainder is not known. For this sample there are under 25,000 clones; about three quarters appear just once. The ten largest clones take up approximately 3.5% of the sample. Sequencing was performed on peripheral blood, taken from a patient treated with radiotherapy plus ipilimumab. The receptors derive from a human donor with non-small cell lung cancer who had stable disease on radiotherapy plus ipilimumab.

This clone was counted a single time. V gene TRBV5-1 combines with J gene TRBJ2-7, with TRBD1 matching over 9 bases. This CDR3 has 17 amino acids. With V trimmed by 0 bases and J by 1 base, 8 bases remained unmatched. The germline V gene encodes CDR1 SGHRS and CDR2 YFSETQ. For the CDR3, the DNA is TGCGCCAGCAGCTTGGGGAATACCGGGACAGGGTCCTACGAGCAGTACTTC. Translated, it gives CASSLGNTGTGSYEQYF.

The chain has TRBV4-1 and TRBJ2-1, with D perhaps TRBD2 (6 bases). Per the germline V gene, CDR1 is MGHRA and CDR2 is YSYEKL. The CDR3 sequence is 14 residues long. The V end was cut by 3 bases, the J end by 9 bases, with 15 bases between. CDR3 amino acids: CASSQAGTHGEQFF. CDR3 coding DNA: TGCGCCAGCAGCCAGGCCGGGACTCACGGTGAGCAGTTCTTC.

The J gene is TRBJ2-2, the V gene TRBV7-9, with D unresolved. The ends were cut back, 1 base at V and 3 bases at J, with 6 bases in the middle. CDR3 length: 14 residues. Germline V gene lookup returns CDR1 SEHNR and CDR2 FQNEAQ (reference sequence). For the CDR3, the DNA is TGTGCCAGCAGCTTAGGAACGGACACCGGGGAGCTGTTTTTT. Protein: CASSLGTDTGELFF.

DNA for the CDR3: TGTGCCAGCAGCTTTTTGGCGTACAATGAGCAGTTCTTC. Translating gives CASSFLAYNEQFF. The rearrangement joins TRBV7-9 to TRBJ2-1; D is undetermined. Germline V CDR1 and CDR2: SEHNR, FQNEAQ (reference sequence). The length of the CDR3 is 13 residues. The ends were cut back, 3 bases at V and 4 bases at J, with 7 bases in the middle.

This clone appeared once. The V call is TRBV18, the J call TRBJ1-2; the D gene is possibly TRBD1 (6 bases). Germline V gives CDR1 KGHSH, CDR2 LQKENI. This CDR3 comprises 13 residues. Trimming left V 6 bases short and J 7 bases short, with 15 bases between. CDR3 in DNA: TGTGCCAGCTCGACGGCGGGGGCTGTTGGCTACACCTTC. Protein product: CASSTAGAVGYTF.

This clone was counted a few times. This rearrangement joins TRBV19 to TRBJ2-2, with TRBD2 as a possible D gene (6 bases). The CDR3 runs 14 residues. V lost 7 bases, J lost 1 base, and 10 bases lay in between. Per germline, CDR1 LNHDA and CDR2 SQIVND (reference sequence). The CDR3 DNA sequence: TGTGCCAGTACTAGGGGAGGGAACACCGGGGAGCTGTTTTTT. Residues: CASTRGGNTGELFF. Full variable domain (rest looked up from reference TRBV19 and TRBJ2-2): DGGITQSPKYLFRKEGQNVTLSCEQNLNHDAMYWYRQDPGQGLRLIYYSQIVNDFQKGDIAEGYSVSREKKESFPLTVTSAQKNPTAFYLCASTRGGNTGELFFGEGSRLTVL.

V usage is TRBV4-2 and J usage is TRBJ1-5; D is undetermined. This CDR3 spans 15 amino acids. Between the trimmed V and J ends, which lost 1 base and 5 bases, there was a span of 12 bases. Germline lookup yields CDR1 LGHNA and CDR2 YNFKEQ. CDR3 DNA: TGTGCCAGCAGCCAAGTTTCGGCGGCGGATCAGCCCCAGCATTTT. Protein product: CASSQVSAADQPQHF.

The CDR3 loop is CASSTPQETQYF. DNA for the CDR3: TGTGCCAGCTCAACCCCCCAAGAGACCCAGTACTTC. J is TRBJ2-5 and V is TRBV18; D gene ambiguous. Trimming stripped 5 bases from V and 1 base from J, with 5 bases between. CDR1 and CDR2 (germline): KGHSH, LQKENI. The CDR3 consists of 12 residues.

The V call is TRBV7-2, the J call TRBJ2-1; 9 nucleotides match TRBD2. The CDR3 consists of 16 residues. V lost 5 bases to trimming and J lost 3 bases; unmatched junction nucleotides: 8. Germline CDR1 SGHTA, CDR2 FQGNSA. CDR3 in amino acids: CASSPRGSGGYNEQFF. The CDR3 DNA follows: TGTGCCAGCAGCCCTCGAGGTAGCGGGGGCTACAATGAGCAGTTCTTC.

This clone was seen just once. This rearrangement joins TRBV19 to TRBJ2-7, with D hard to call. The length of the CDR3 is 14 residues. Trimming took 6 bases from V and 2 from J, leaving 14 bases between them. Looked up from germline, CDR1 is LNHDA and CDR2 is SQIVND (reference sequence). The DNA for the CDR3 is TGTGCCAGTAGCCACCCGACACGTACCTACGAGCAGTACTTC. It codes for CASSHPTRTYEQYF.

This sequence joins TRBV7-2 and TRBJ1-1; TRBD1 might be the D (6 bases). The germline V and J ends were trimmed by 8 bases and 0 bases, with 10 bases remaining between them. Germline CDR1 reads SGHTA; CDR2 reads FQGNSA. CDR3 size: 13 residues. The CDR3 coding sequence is TGTGCCAGCGGGACATGGATGAACACTGAAGCTTTCTTT. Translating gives CASGTWMNTEAFF. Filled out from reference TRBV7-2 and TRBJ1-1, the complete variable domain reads GAGVSQSPSNKVTEKGKDVELRCDPISGHTALYWYRQSLGQGLEFLIYFQGNSAPDKSGLPSDRFSAERTGGSVSTLTIQRTQQEDSAVYLCASGTWMNTEAFFGQGTRLTVV.

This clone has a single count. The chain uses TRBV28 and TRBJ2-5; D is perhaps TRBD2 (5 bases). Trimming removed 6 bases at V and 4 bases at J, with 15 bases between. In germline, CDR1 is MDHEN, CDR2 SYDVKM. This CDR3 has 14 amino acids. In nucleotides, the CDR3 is TGTGCCAGCAGGAGCGGAAGCCGTGGAGAGACCCAGTACTTC. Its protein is CASRSGSRGETQYF.

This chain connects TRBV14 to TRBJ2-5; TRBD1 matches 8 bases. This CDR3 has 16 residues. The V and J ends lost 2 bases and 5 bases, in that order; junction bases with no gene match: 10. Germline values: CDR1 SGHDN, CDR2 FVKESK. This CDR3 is CASSQRTGGSRETQYF. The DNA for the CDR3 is TGTGCCAGCAGCCAACGCACAGGGGGATCAAGGGAGACCCAGTACTTC.

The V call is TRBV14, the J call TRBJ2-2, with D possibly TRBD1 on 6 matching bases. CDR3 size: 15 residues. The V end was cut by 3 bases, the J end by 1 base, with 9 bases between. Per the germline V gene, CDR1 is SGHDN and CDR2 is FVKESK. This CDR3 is CASSQWGQNTGELFF. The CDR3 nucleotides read TGTGCCAGCAGCCAGTGGGGGCAGAACACCGGGGAGCTGTTTTTT. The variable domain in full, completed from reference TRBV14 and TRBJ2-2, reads EAGVTQFPSHSVIEKGQTVTLRCDPISGHDNLYWYRRVMGKEIKFLLHFVKESKQDESGMPNNRFLAERTGGTYSTLKVQPAELEDSGVYFCASSQWGQNTGELFFGEGSRLTVL.

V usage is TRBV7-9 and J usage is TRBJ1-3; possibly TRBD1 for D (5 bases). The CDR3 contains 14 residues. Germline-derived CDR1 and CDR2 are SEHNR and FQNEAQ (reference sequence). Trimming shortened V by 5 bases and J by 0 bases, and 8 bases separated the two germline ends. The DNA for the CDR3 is TGTGCCAGCAGCCCAGGGAGCTCTGGAAACACCATATATTTT. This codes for CASSPGSSGNTIYF. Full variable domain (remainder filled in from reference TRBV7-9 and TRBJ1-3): DTGVSQNPRHKITKRGQNVTFRCDPISEHNRLYWYRQTLGQGPEFLTYFQNEAQLEKSRLLSDRFSAERPKGSFSTLEIQRTEQGDSAMYLCASSPGSSGNTIYFGEGSWLTVV.

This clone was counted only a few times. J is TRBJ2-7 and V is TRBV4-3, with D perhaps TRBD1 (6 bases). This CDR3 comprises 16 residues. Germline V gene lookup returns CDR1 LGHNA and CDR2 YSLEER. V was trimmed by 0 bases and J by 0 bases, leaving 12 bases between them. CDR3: CASSQDRQGISYEQYF. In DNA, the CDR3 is TGCGCCAGCAGCCAAGATCGGCAGGGGATCTCCTACGAGCAGTACTTC.

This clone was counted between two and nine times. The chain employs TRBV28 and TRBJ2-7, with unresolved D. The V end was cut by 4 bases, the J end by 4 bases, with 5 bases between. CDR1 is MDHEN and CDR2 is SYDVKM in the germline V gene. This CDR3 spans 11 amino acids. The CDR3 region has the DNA TGTGCCAGCAGTTCAAGGTACGAGCAGTACTTC. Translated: CASSSRYEQYF.

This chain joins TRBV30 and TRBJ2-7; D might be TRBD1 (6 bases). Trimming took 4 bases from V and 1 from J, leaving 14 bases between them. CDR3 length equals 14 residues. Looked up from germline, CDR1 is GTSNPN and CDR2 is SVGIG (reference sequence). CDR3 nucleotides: TGTGCCTGGAACGGCCAGGGGACATCCTACGAGCAGTACTTC. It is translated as CAWNGQGTSYEQYF.

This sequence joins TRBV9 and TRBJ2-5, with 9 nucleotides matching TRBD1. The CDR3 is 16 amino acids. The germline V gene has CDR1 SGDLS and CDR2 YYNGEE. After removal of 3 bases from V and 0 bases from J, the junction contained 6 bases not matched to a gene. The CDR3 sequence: CASSDGTGTYQETQYF. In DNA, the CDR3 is TGTGCCAGCAGCGACGGGACAGGGACATACCAAGAGACCCAGTACTTC.